This section outlines one T cell receptor beta chain sequence together with its context. The donors (healthy individuals) were bone marrow donors. Donors had nominal health at sampling but likely had unrecorded immune exposures. The PCR had 60 Vbeta and 13 Jbeta primers. Assay: immunoSEQ multiplex PCR; the TCRdb copy retains only in-frame clones and omits some. The sample shows some 77,000 clones, nearly 80% of them seen only once. This entry comes from a study of cytomegalovirus exposure and HLA in healthy donors. The specimen sequenced was PBMCs. This clonotype was sampled from a woman in her 50s in good health and CMV-seropositive.

The CDR3 DNA follows: TGTGCCAGTAGTATGGGGACAGGGGGGTCTGGGGCCAACGTCCTGACTTTC. Protein sequence: CASSMGTGGSGANVLTF. The chain recombines TRBV19 with TRBJ2-6; 11 bases match TRBD1. Trimming removed 3 bases from V and 1 base from J; junction bases left unmatched: 2. This CDR3 has 17 residues. Per germline, CDR1 LNHDA and CDR2 SQIVND (reference sequence).